What follows are 23 T cell receptor beta chains derived from one specimen sequenced in a study of T cell responses to AZD1222 COVID-19 vaccine. This table comes from immunoSEQ multiplex PCR, and its TCRdb copy is limited to in-frame clones, with some not included. The sample has more than 95,000 clones; about 88% are singletons. Sequencing used peripheral blood, obtained on day 0 of AZD1222 vaccination. All receptors derive from an adult in good health.

The rearrangement links TRBV9 to TRBJ1-4; the D is unclear. V lost 5 bases and J lost 2, with 10 bases in between. This CDR3 contains 14 residues. Germline V lookup: CDR1 SGDLS, CDR2 YYNGEE. CDR3 residues: CASSASVTNEKLFF. In nucleotides, the CDR3 is TGTGCCAGCAGTGCGTCAGTTACTAATGAAAAACTGTTTTTT.

V is TRBV30 and J is TRBJ1-1, with D perhaps TRBD1 (6 bases). The V gene's germline CDR1 is GTSNPN and CDR2 SVGIG (reference sequence). V gave up 3 bases and J gave up 7 bases, with 9 bases separating them. The CDR3 contains 11 residues. The CDR3 region has the DNA TGTGCCTGGAGAATAGGGGGTGAAGCTTTCTTT. Residues: CAWRIGGEAFF.

The genes are TRBV6-2 or TRBV6-3 and TRBJ2-7, with a tentative D call TRBD1 (6 bases). CDR1 is MNHEY and CDR2 is SVGEGT in the germline V gene. This CDR3 has 16 amino acids. Trimming left V 5 bases short and J 4 bases short, with 21 bases between. The CDR3 DNA is TGTGCCAGCAGTCGGCACAGGGCGGTGGAAGCGTACGAGCAGTACTTC. It specifies CASSRHRAVEAYEQYF.

The chain is built from TRBV6-6 and TRBJ2-5, with 9 nucleotides matching TRBD1. The CDR3 extends over 14 amino acids. With V trimmed by 8 bases and J by 5 bases, 9 bases remained unmatched. Germline loops: CDR1 MNHNY, CDR2 SVGAGI (reference sequence). CDR3 in DNA: TGTGCCAGCGGGGACAGGGATCAGGTGGAGACCCAGTACTTC. The encoded protein is CASGDRDQVETQYF.

In DNA form, the CDR3 reads TGTGCCAGCCAAACTAGCAACCAAGAGACCCAGTACTTC. Its translation: CASQTSNQETQYF. The chain uses TRBV6-5 and TRBJ2-5, with D perhaps TRBD2 (6 bases). The germline V gene encodes CDR1 MNHEY and CDR2 SVGAGI. The CDR3 loop spans 13 amino acids. Between the trimmed V and J ends, which lost 8 bases and 0 bases, there was a span of 10 bases.

The chain has TRBV19 and TRBJ2-2, with D unclear. Germline V gene data show CDR1 as LNHDA and CDR2 as SQIVND (reference sequence). This CDR3 spans 13 amino acids. V was shortened by 7 bases and J by 5 bases, with 11 bases between the two germline ends. The CDR3 spells CASISGWTGELFF. CDR3 in DNA: TGTGCCAGTATTAGTGGCTGGACCGGGGAGCTGTTTTTT.

The chain employs TRBV15 and TRBJ1-2, with D possibly matching TRBD1 (6 bases). The CDR3 has 14 amino acids. Per germline, CDR1 LNHNV and CDR2 YYDKDF (reference sequence). Trimming took off 3 bases at V and 2 bases at J, with 10 bases between the two ends. CDR3 bases: TGTGCCACCAGCAGGAACACAGGGAACTATGGCTACACCTTC. Its protein product is CATSRNTGNYGYTF.

This clone was counted a single time. This chain connects TRBV3-1 (or the pseudogene TRBV3-2) to TRBJ2-5; D not resolved. V was trimmed by 3 bases and J by 3 bases, leaving 8 bases between them. CDR1 and CDR2 from the germline V gene are LGHDT and YNNKEL (reference sequence). The CDR3 is 13 amino acids. As DNA, the CDR3 is TGTGCCAGCAGCCAGCTAGTGAAAGAGACCCAGTACTTC. Protein: CASSQLVKETQYF.

V gene TRBV6-4 combines with J gene TRBJ2-1; D uncertain. V lost 3 bases and J lost 1, with 10 bases in between. The CDR3 extends over 15 amino acids. In germline, CDR1 is MRHNA, CDR2 SNTAGT. The CDR3 sequence: CASSEFPTSYNEQFF. The CDR3 nucleotides are TGTGCCAGCAGTGAGTTCCCCACTTCCTACAATGAGCAGTTCTTC.

The V and J genes are TRBV7-2 and TRBJ2-1; TRBD2 is a possible D gene (5 bases). Germline V gene data show CDR1 as SGHTA and CDR2 as FQGNSA. The CDR3 is made up of 16 amino acids. V was clipped by 0 bases and J by 0 bases, with 9 bases between them. In DNA form, the CDR3 reads TGTGCCAGCAGCTTAGCCCGAGGGAGCTCCTACAATGAGCAGTTCTTC. Its protein product is CASSLARGSSYNEQFF. The full variable domain, in which reference TRBV7-2 and TRBJ2-1 provide the parts outside the CDR3, is GAGVSQSPSNKVTEKGKDVELRCDPISGHTALYWYRQSLGQGLEFLIYFQGNSAPDKSGLPSDRFSAERTGGSVSTLTIQRTQQEDSAVYLCASSLARGSSYNEQFFGPGTRLTVL.

This clone was recorded once. The chain has TRBV7-3 and TRBJ1-1; D is undetermined. V lost 2 bases to trimming and J lost 4 bases, with 8 bases between them. CDR1 is SGHTA and CDR2 is FQGTGA in the germline V gene. This CDR3 is built from 13 residues. The CDR3 loop reads CASSLGWGTEAFF. The CDR3 DNA follows: TGTGCCAGCAGCTTAGGTTGGGGCACTGAAGCTTTCTTT.

This clone was found a few times. Because it lacks the conserved phenylalanine or tryptophan at the end, this CDR3 is likely a read error. This sequence joins TRBV2 and TRBJ1-6; D unresolved. The CDR3 consists of 13 residues. The V gene's germline CDR1 is SNHLY and CDR2 FYNNEI. Trimming shortened V by 6 bases and J by 10 bases, and 13 bases separated the two germline ends. CDR3 nucleotides: TGTGCCAGCAGCGCGTTCGGGGAGTCACCCCTCCACCTT. Residues: CASSAFGESPLHL.

The rearrangement uses TRBV2 and TRBJ1-4; D is unclear. This CDR3 is 14 amino acids long. Trimming shortened V by 3 bases and J by 5 bases, and 10 bases separated the two germline ends. CDR1 SNHLY and CDR2 FYNNEI come from the germline V gene. The CDR3 DNA reads TGTGCCAGCAGTGATCCCAGGAGGAATGAAAAACTGTTTTTT. This codes for CASSDPRRNEKLFF.

The chain uses TRBV24-1 and TRBJ1-1; possibly TRBD1 for D (6 bases). Germline values: CDR1 KGHDR, CDR2 SFDVKD. The V end was cut by 9 bases, the J end by 1 base, with 11 bases between. The CDR3 is made up of 13 amino acids. The CDR3 DNA reads TGTGCCACCGACTCGGGGGCGAACACTGAAGCTTTCTTT. Its protein product is CATDSGANTEAFF.

The chain is built from TRBV5-6 and TRBJ2-3; no definite D call. The CDR3 has 12 residues. Trimming took off 2 bases at V and 0 bases at J, with 1 base between the two ends. Germline CDR1 SGHDT, CDR2 YYEEEE. The CDR3 nucleotides read TGTGCCAGCAGCTTTAGCACAGATACGCAGTATTTT. The encoded protein is CASSFSTDTQYF.

V and J are TRBV19 and TRBJ1-2; the match to TRBD1 covers 7 bases. V lost 6 bases, J lost 6 bases, and 10 bases stayed unmatched. The CDR3 is 14 amino acids. Germline V gene sequence: CDR1 LNHDA, CDR2 SQIVND (reference sequence). CDR3 region: CASRPFQGGHGYTF. CDR3 nucleotides: TGTGCCAGTAGACCCTTCCAGGGGGGTCATGGCTACACCTTC. The full variable domain, in which reference TRBV19 and TRBJ1-2 provide the parts outside the CDR3, is DGGITQSPKYLFRKEGQNVTLSCEQNLNHDAMYWYRQDPGQGLRLIYYSQIVNDFQKGDIAEGYSVSREKKESFPLTVTSAQKNPTAFYLCASRPFQGGHGYTFGSGTRLTVV.

The chain employs TRBV20-1 and TRBJ2-5; D gene ambiguous. Germline loops: CDR1 DFQATT, CDR2 SNEGSKA (reference sequence). CDR3 length: 12 residues. V shed 3 bases and J shed 3 bases, with 8 bases lying between them. Written as DNA, the CDR3 is TGCAGTGCTAGTTCCCAAGAAGAGACCCAGTACTTC. Translated: CSASSQEETQYF.

This chain uses TRBV29-1 with TRBJ2-3, with 7 bases matching TRBD1. This CDR3 has 14 amino acids. The germline V gene encodes CDR1 SQVTM and CDR2 ANQGSEA. J gave up 1 base and V 1 base, and 2 bases lay outside the gene matches. CDR3 coding DNA: TGCAGCGTTGAAGGAGGACAGGGCACAGATACGCAGTATTTT. Its protein is CSVEGGQGTDTQYF.

The J gene is TRBJ1-1, the V gene TRBV19; D call uncertain. Germline CDR1 reads LNHDA; CDR2 reads SQIVND (reference sequence). V was pared by 1 base and J by 0 bases, with 9 bases between. The length of the CDR3 is 15 residues. The CDR3 DNA is TGTGCCAGTAGTATAGTGGGAACAATGAACACTGAAGCTTTCTTT. Protein product: CASSIVGTMNTEAFF. The variable domain in full, completed from reference TRBV19 and TRBJ1-1, reads DGGITQSPKYLFRKEGQNVTLSCEQNLNHDAMYWYRQDPGQGLRLIYYSQIVNDFQKGDIAEGYSVSREKKESFPLTVTSAQKNPTAFYLCASSIVGTMNTEAFFGQGTRLTVV.

The chain has TRBV5-1 and TRBJ1-1; maybe TRBD1 (6 bases). Per the germline V gene, CDR1 is SGHRS and CDR2 is YFSETQ. Trimming removed 2 bases at V and 3 bases at J, with 11 bases between. This CDR3 has 14 amino acids. The CDR3 is CASSFTGSYTEAFF. The DNA of the CDR3 is TGCGCCAGCAGCTTTACAGGGAGCTACACTGAAGCTTTCTTT.

This clone appeared once. The chain uses TRBV9 and TRBJ1-2; TRBD1 is a possible D gene (6 bases). Germline CDR1 is SGDLS and CDR2 is YYNGEE. CDR3 length: 13 amino acids. Trimming removed 3 bases at V and 2 bases at J, with 8 bases between. CDR3 sequence reads: CASSGTANYGYTF. CDR3 nucleotide sequence: TGTGCCAGCAGCGGGACAGCCAACTATGGCTACACCTTC.

The V and J genes are TRBV11-2 and TRBJ2-6; D might be TRBD1 or TRBD2, each matching 5 bases. CDR1 and CDR2 (germline): SGHAT, FQNNGV. The CDR3 spans 17 residues. Between the trimmed V and J ends, which lost 5 bases and 0 bases, there was a span of 14 bases. CDR3 region: CASSSPGRNSGANVLTF. In DNA, the CDR3 is TGTGCCAGCAGCAGCCCGGGACGGAACTCTGGGGCCAACGTCCTGACTTTC.

The gene calls are TRBV30 and TRBJ1-2; D is uncertain. The V end lost 7 bases, the J end lost 8 bases, and 8 bases lay between the germline ends. Germline V gives CDR1 GTSNPN, CDR2 SVGIG (reference sequence). The CDR3 spans 9 residues. The CDR3 nucleotides are TGTGCCTCGTGGGTCGGCTACACCTTC. It yields the protein CASWVGYTF. Using reference TRBV30 and TRBJ1-2 for the parts outside the CDR3, the full variable domain is SQTIHQWPATLVQPVGSPLSLECTVEGTSNPNLYWYRQAAGRGLQLLFYSVGIGQISSEVPQNLSASRPQDRQFILSSKKLLLSDSGFYLCASWVGYTFGSGTRLTVV.